This is a list of T cell receptor beta chains from one sample in a study of T cells in Graves' hyperthyroidism and ophthalmopathy. One entry per CDR3 protein, called by TCRdb with MiXCR from the multiplex PCR reads. The data contain 400,000 to 600,000 distinct CDR3 sequences, approximately 16% of them seen just once; the ten biggest clones take up around 32%. Sequenced: blood. These receptors were taken from a woman aged 25 to 39 with Graves' ophthalmopathy. CDR3s include the opening cysteine and the closing phenylalanine or tryptophan. The D gene is left open where the match is weak. A row's size may be missing; if present it is once, few, many or a size class.

cdr3_nt cdr3_aa d_call clone_size j_call v_call
TGTGCCACCAGCAGAGATCGGGGTCGGGCAGTTCAAGATGGCTACACCTTC CATSRDRGRAVQDGYTF . few TRBJ1-2 TRBV15
TGTGCCAGCAGTTTCCCCCTAGCGGGACTTAATGAGCAGTTCTTC CASSFPLAGLNEQFF TRBD2 few TRBJ2-1 TRBV11-1
TGTGCCAGCAGTTCTTCACGCACCGGGGAGCTGTTTTTT CASSSSRTGELFF . many TRBJ2-2 TRBV6-1
TGTGCCAGCAGCTTGTCGGTCGAGAGCTATGGCTACACCTTC CASSLSVESYGYTF . many TRBJ1-2 TRBV2
TGTGCCAGCGTCCGTAGTAGGAATGAGCAGTTCTTC CASVRSRNEQFF . many TRBJ2-1 TRBV2
TGTGCCAGCACAGGTCCGGGAATGACAGGCGAGCAGTACTTC CASTGPGMTGEQYF . many TRBJ2-7 TRBV28
TGTGCCAGCAGTTTGCTCGGGGCGGTTTTAGGTCAGCCTCAGCATTTT CASSLLGAVLGQPQHF . few TRBJ1-5 TRBV12-3/TRBV12-4
TGTGCCACCAGTGCGTTCGCCCCCGGTCAGGAGGGAAAAGAGACCCAGTACTTC CATSAFAPGQEGKETQYF . few TRBJ2-5 TRBV24-1
TGCAGTGCTAGTCAGGGAGACTATGGCTACACCTTC CSASQGDYGYTF . many TRBJ1-2 TRBV20-1
TGTGCCAGCAGCCCTAAACCGGGACAAGGAAACCTCACAGATACGCAGTATTTT CASSPKPGQGNLTDTQYF . many TRBJ2-3 TRBV7-3
TGTGCCAGCAACTCTAGGGGGTACGAGCAGTACTTC CASNSRGYEQYF . . TRBJ2-7 TRBV28
TGCAGCGTTGAAGGGCAGCTAACGACGAGGGGCTACACCTTC CSVEGQLTTRGYTF . few TRBJ1-2 TRBV29-1
TGTGCCAGCAGCCACTTAACGCGGCTAGCGGGAGGACCCGATACGCAGTATTTT CASSHLTRLAGGPDTQYF TRBD2 few TRBJ2-3 TRBV7-9
TGTGCCAGCAAGCCAGGGGATAAGAGCTCTGGGGCCAACGTCCTGACTTTC CASKPGDKSSGANVLTF . many TRBJ2-6 TRBV7-2
TGTGCCACCATAGAGGGGTTGGGGACTGAAGCTTTCTTT CATIEGLGTEAFF . . TRBJ1-1 TRBV5-1
TGCAGTGCTAGAGATCTGCACTTTTTCTACGAGCAGTACTTC CSARDLHFFYEQYF . . TRBJ2-7 TRBV20-1
TGTGCCAGCAGCGACAATGCCCCTAATGAAAAACTGTTTTTT CASSDNAPNEKLFF . many TRBJ1-4 TRBV7-9
TGTGCCAGCAGCCAAGATTGGTGGGCAGATACGCAGTATTTT CASSQDWWADTQYF . few TRBJ2-3 TRBV14
TGTGCCAGCAGTCCTAGATCTAGCGGGATTTACAATGAGCAGTTCTTC CASSPRSSGIYNEQFF TRBD2 many TRBJ2-1 TRBV6-1
TGTGCCAGCAGTCCCAACCTGGGATTCTACAATGAGCAGTTCTTC CASSPNLGFYNEQFF . few TRBJ2-1 TRBV27
TGCAGTGCTAGAGACACCCATCAGGGGGCTCACACCTACGAGCAGTACTTC CSARDTHQGAHTYEQYF TRBD1 many TRBJ2-7 TRBV20-1
TGTGCCTGGAGTGAGGGAATTAGCAATCAGCCCCAGCATTTT CAWSEGISNQPQHF . . TRBJ1-5 TRBV30
TGCGCCAGCAGCCTCAGGGTTGGCTACGAGCAGTACTTC CASSLRVGYEQYF . many TRBJ2-7 TRBV5-1
TGTGCCAGCAGCCAAGAAGGAGCCCCCCACACCGGGGAGCTGTTTTTT CASSQEGAPHTGELFF . . TRBJ2-2 TRBV4-2
TGTGCCGGCAGTGCCGGGACTCACACTGAAGCTTTCTTT CAGSAGTHTEAFF . . TRBJ1-1 TRBV6-1
TGTGCCAGCAGCTACGGACGGGAGAACACTGAAGCTTTCTTT CASSYGRENTEAFF . many TRBJ1-1 TRBV5-8
TGCGCCAGCAGCTTGGGATTCGGACTACCGACCTACGAGCAGTACTTC CASSLGFGLPTYEQYF . many TRBJ2-7 TRBV5-1
TGTGCCACCAGTGAGTCCGGGACGGCAGGTGAGAGGCAGTACTTC CATSESGTAGERQYF . . TRBJ2-7 TRBV24-1
TGTGCCAGCAGCTTGTTGATCGGGGAGCTGTTTTTT CASSLLIGELFF . . TRBJ2-2 TRBV5-6
TGTGCCAGCAGGAACAACCAGGGGGCGCGCGGCTACACCTTC CASRNNQGARGYTF TRBD1 . TRBJ1-2 TRBV5-4
TGTGCCAGCAGCCCCAGAAGAGTTCTTGCGTCCTCCTACAATGAGCAGTTCTTC CASSPRRVLASSYNEQFF . . TRBJ2-1 TRBV11-2
TGCAGTGCTCCCTGGGACAGGGGATGGACTGAAGCTTTCTTT CSAPWDRGWTEAFF TRBD1 few TRBJ1-1 TRBV20-1
TGTGCCAGCAGCAAGCTTTGGGGCGGCGAGATCGGCAATGAGCAGTTCTTC CASSKLWGGEIGNEQFF . . TRBJ2-1 TRBV6-1
TGTGCCAGCAGCCAAGTTAGGCCGCAGTACAATCAGCCCCAGCATTTT CASSQVRPQYNQPQHF . . TRBJ1-5 TRBV14
TGTGCCAGCCGGGACAGGGTGACTGAAGCTTTCTTT CASRDRVTEAFF TRBD1 many TRBJ1-1 TRBV2
TGTGCCAGCAGCTTAGCGGACGGATCCTACGAGCAGTACTTC CASSLADGSYEQYF . many TRBJ2-7 TRBV7-2
TGTGCCAGCAGCCCCTTGAACGTACTCTCCTACAATGAGCAGTTCTTC CASSPLNVLSYNEQFF . many TRBJ2-1 TRBV27
TGTGCCAGCAGTTCCGGCGGGAGGGCCGCAGATACGCAGTATTTT CASSSGGRAADTQYF TRBD2 . TRBJ2-3 TRBV28
TGTGCCAGCAGCTCCTCCGCACTAGCGGGAGGAACCGGGGAGCTGTTTTTT CASSSSALAGGTGELFF TRBD2 . TRBJ2-2 TRBV7-3
TGCAGTGCTAGCACACAGTCCTACTACGAGCAGTACTTC CSASTQSYYEQYF . many TRBJ2-7 TRBV20-1
TGTGCCAGCAGCTTAGCGAAGGGCGGGGAGCTGTTTTTT CASSLAKGGELFF . . TRBJ2-2 TRBV7-6
TGTGCCAGCTCACCCAGACAATCCGATCACACCATATATTTT CASSPRQSDHTIYF . . TRBJ1-3 TRBV18
TGTGCCAGCAGTTACTCCAACCTACGGGACAGCAATCAGCCCCAGCATTTT CASSYSNLRDSNQPQHF . few TRBJ1-5 TRBV6-5
TGTGCCAGCAGCCAAGAATCCGGGATGCACTACGAGCAGTACTTC CASSQESGMHYEQYF . many TRBJ2-7 TRBV4-2
TGTGCCAGTAGTATTTCAGGGTTCCCCCGTTCTGGGGCCAACGTCCTGACTTTC CASSISGFPRSGANVLTF . . TRBJ2-6 TRBV19
TGTGCCAGTACCAAGACACCCACCTTGGGTCAGCCCCAGCATTTT CASTKTPTLGQPQHF . few TRBJ1-5 TRBV19
TGTGCCAGCAGCCAAGATCTGGAGGGAAACACCATATATTTT CASSQDLEGNTIYF . . TRBJ1-3 TRBV4-2
TGTGCCTGGTACAGGGAGGGGGCGTCGACCAAAAACATTCAGTACTTC CAWYREGASTKNIQYF . . TRBJ2-4 TRBV30
TGCAGCGTTGGGGGGGGACGGGACATGAACACTGAAGCTTTCTTT CSVGGGRDMNTEAFF . few TRBJ1-1 TRBV29-1
TGTGCCAGCAGCTTGGATATTCGTGTCAGGGCCGCTAACACCGGGGAGCTGTTTTTT CASSLDIRVRAANTGELFF . many TRBJ2-2 TRBV5-5
TGTGCCAGCCAGGCAGGGAGGACTGAAAAACTGTCTTTT CASQAGRTEKLSF . few TRBJ1-4 TRBV2
TGCAGTGCGCCACAGGGCCTACAAGAGACCCAGTACTTC CSAPQGLQETQYF . many TRBJ2-5 TRBV20-1
TGTGCCAGTAGTATAGCTAAGGTTAACACCGGGGAGCTGTTTTTT CASSIAKVNTGELFF . . TRBJ2-2 TRBV19
TGTGCCTGGACTAGCGGGAGGGCCAGCACAGATACGCAGTATTTT CAWTSGRASTDTQYF TRBD2 many TRBJ2-3 TRBV30
TGTGCCAGTATGCGGGGGATTGAAGCTTTCTTT CASMRGIEAFF . . TRBJ1-1 TRBV19